The 25 T cell receptor beta chains in this list originate from one sample, sequenced in a study of spatial heterogeneity in lung cancer (dated 2019 in TCRdb). Read against the paper, the sample's time point label means: sample taken at primary tumor resection. Without any cell sorting, TCR sequencing was performed on whole RNA extracted either from tumor and nontumor lung tissue or from cryopreserved PBMC samples. Libraries were prepared through 5' RACE. Sequenced using a NextSeq 500. The public reads were run again by TCRdb, first through fastp at Q25 and then through MiXCR, and only productive beta chains were kept. Rows are unified per CDR3 protein, each entry keeping the most common DNA and genes. In this sample the table shows about 26,000 distinct CDR3 sequences, more than 10% of which occur a single time. Of the sample, roughly 25% falls within the top ten clones. The sample in question was PBMCs, obtained at surgery. The receptors here all came from a female donor with early-stage non-small cell lung cancer.

This clonotype has at least ten counts. This sequence joins TRBV10-3 and TRBJ2-5; D uncertain. Germline lookup yields CDR1 ENHRY and CDR2 SYGVKD. The CDR3 loop spans 17 amino acids. Trimming removed 0 bases from V and 5 bases from J, with 19 bases in between. CDR3 amino acids: CAISESVGKGEIETQYF. DNA of the CDR3: TGTGCCATCAGTGAGTCAGTCGGAAAGGGCGAGATCGAGACCCAGTACTTC.

This clonotype was detected ten times or more. The V gene is TRBV20-1, the J gene TRBJ2-5; D is possibly TRBD2 (5 bases). Germline V gene data show CDR1 as DFQATT and CDR2 as SNEGSKA (reference sequence). Trimming cost V 6 bases and J 4 bases, with 12 bases left between them. The CDR3 has 12 residues. CDR3 in DNA: TGCAGTGCCAGACAAGGAGGAGAGACCCAGTACTTC. It codes for CSARQGGETQYF.

This clonotype was recorded at least ten times. This chain connects TRBV21-1 to TRBJ1-3; no DNA check was done on the table's D call, TRBD1. TRBV21-1 is labeled a pseudogene. This CDR3 is 17 amino acids long. This CDR3 reads CASSKGFGFRSRNTIYF. The CDR3 DNA reads as TGTGCCAGCAGCAAAGGATTTGGCTTTCGGTCCCGAAACACCATATATTTT.

This clonotype showed up many times. The V and J genes are TRBV13 and TRBJ2-7; D gene uncertain. Trimming pared 5 bases from V and 5 bases from J, leaving 10 bases between. Germline loops: CDR1 PRHDT, CDR2 FYEKMQ (reference sequence). The CDR3 extends over 12 amino acids. CDR3 in amino acids: CASSRGRNEQYV. In DNA form, the CDR3 reads TGTGCCAGCAGCCGAGGAAGAAACGAGCAGTACGTC.

This clonotype was seen at least ten times. The chain carries TRBV7-9 and TRBJ1-1; D is perhaps TRBD1 (6 bases). CDR1 is SEHNR and CDR2 is FQNEAQ in the germline V gene (reference sequence). The CDR3 is 13 residues long. Deletions cut 0 bases from V and 7 bases from J, with 9 bases between. The chain's CDR3 is CASSLASGDEAFF. The CDR3 region has the DNA TGTGCCAGCAGCTTAGCGTCAGGGGATGAAGCTTTCTTT.

In this sample, this clonotype turned up many times. The chain carries TRBV19 and TRBJ2-1; TRBD1 agrees at 7 bases. Germline V gene lookup returns CDR1 LNHDA and CDR2 SQIVND (reference sequence). Germline trimming cut 4 bases from V and 7 bases from J; bases unmatched to any gene: 4. This CDR3 is built from 13 residues. The CDR3 spells CASSTTGWNEQFF. CDR3 nucleotide sequence: TGTGCCAGTAGTACGACAGGGTGGAATGAGCAGTTCTTC. Full variable domain (missing parts from reference TRBV19 and TRBJ2-1): DGGITQSPKYLFRKEGQNVTLSCEQNLNHDAMYWYRQDPGQGLRLIYYSQIVNDFQKGDIAEGYSVSREKKESFPLTVTSAQKNPTAFYLCASSTTGWNEQFFGPGTRLTVL.

This clonotype was picked up many times. Sequence at one end of the junction differs from germline and may be a read error. The chain carries TRBV4-3 and TRBJ1-5; no reliable D call. Germline V gene sequence: CDR1 LGHNA, CDR2 YSLEER. The CDR3 extends over 14 amino acids. The CDR3 region is CASSQARLNQPQHF. The CDR3 DNA reads as TGCGCCAGCAGTCAAGCCAGGCTTAATCAGCCCCAGCATTTT.

The chain carries TRBV5-1 and TRBJ2-5; unclear D gene. The CDR3 length is 11 residues. Germline V CDR1 and CDR2: SGHRS, YFSETQ. V lost 5 bases to trimming and J lost 3 bases, with 5 bases between them. The CDR3 loop reads CASRKEETQYF. CDR3 nucleotide sequence: TGCGCCAGCAGGAAGGAAGAGACCCAGTACTTC.

In its sample, this clonotype was seen many times. J is TRBJ1-1 and V is TRBV18, with D perhaps TRBD1 (5 bases). There are 15 residues in the CDR3. Deletions cut 4 bases from V and 3 bases from J, with 15 bases between. The germline V gene encodes CDR1 KGHSH and CDR2 LQKENI. The DNA for the CDR3 is TGTGCCAGCTCACTTCTAGGGGATGTGGACACTGAAGCTTTCTTT. Its protein product is CASSLLGDVDTEAFF.

This clonotype was recorded at least ten times. The chain has TRBV12-3 or TRBV12-4 and TRBJ2-2; D call uncertain. This CDR3 has 12 residues. The V gene lost 3 bases and the J gene lost 3 bases, with 2 bases spanning the gap. The CDR3 protein is CASSFYTGELFF. For the CDR3, the DNA is TGTGCCAGCAGTTTCTACACCGGGGAGCTGTTTTTT.

This clonotype was counted many times. CDR3 bases: TGTGCCAGCGGCCCCAGAGCGGCAGGGACTCTCACTGAAGCTTTCTTT. Its translation is CASGPRAAGTLTEAFF. The chain recombines TRBV12-3 or TRBV12-4 with TRBJ1-1, with D tentatively TRBD1 (5 bases). This CDR3 contains 16 residues. The V end was cut by 8 bases, the J end by 4 bases, with 23 bases between.

This clonotype was detected many times. The J gene is TRBJ1-5, the V gene TRBV6-6; tentatively, D is TRBD1 (6 bases). With 6 bases removed from V and 5 bases from J, the gap between germline ends came to 11 bases. The CDR3 consists of 13 residues. Per the germline V gene, CDR1 is MNHNY and CDR2 is SVGAGI (reference sequence). CDR3 sequence: CASRRQVDQPQHF. The CDR3 DNA follows: TGTGCCAGCAGACGACAGGTAGATCAGCCCCAGCATTTT.

This clonotype showed up many times. V and J are TRBV29-1 and TRBJ2-3, with D unclear. V lost 4 bases, J lost 1 base, and 9 bases lay in between. CDR1 is SQVTM, CDR2 ANQGSEA, per germline. The CDR3 is 13 residues long. This chain's CDR3 is CSVAGWGTDTQYF. The CDR3 DNA reads TGCAGCGTTGCGGGTTGGGGCACAGATACGCAGTATTTT.

Sample share makes this clonotype medium-sized. This chain joins TRBV7-9 and TRBJ1-1, with D unclear. V was trimmed by 5 bases and J by 0 bases, leaving 16 bases between them. This CDR3 is 16 amino acids long. Germline CDR1 reads SEHNR; CDR2 reads FQNEAQ (reference sequence). The CDR3 spells CASSPPGPFMNTEAFF. CDR3 nucleotide sequence: TGTGCCAGCAGCCCACCAGGCCCTTTTATGAACACTGAAGCTTTCTTT. The full variable domain, with the rest looked up from reference TRBV7-9 and TRBJ1-1, is DTGVSQNPRHKITKRGQNVTFRCDPISEHNRLYWYRQTLGQGPEFLTYFQNEAQLEKSRLLSDRFSAERPKGSFSTLEIQRTEQGDSAMYLCASSPPGPFMNTEAFFGQGTRLTVV.

This clonotype was recorded at least ten times. J is TRBJ1-6 and V is TRBV4-1, with D perhaps matching TRBD1 (5 bases). The CDR3 spans 15 residues. The ends were cut back, 1 base at V and 7 bases at J, with 11 bases in the middle. Germline V gene data show CDR1 as MGHRA and CDR2 as YSYEKL. CDR3 loop: CASSQAVRENSPLHF. In DNA, the CDR3 is TGCGCCAGCAGCCAAGCGGTCAGGGAGAATTCACCCCTCCACTTT.

V usage is TRBV10-2 and J usage is TRBJ2-5; D is tentatively TRBD1 or TRBD2 (5 bases each). Between the trimmed V and J ends, which lost 5 bases and 4 bases, there was a span of 11 bases. CDR3 length: 13 amino acids. Germline CDR1 is WSHSY and CDR2 is SAAADI. The CDR3 sequence is CASSPGPVETQYF. The CDR3 bases are TGCGCCAGCAGTCCGGGACCGGTAGAGACCCAGTACTTC.

Ten or more counts support this clonotype. The rearrangement uses TRBV23-1 and TRBJ2-4, with D possibly being TRBD1 or TRBD2 (5 bases each). Being an ORF, TRBV23-1 has a function that is uncertain. V lost 2 bases to trimming and J lost 4 bases, with 9 bases between them. The length of the CDR3 is 14 residues. The CDR3 is CASSQPGPKNIQYF. The CDR3 nucleotides read TGCGCCAGCAGTCAACCGGGACCAAAAAACATTCAGTACTTC.

This clonotype showed up just a few times. The chain's CDR3 is CASSYSRGFDEQYF. The CDR3 DNA follows: TGTGCCAGCAGTTACTCCAGGGGGTTCGACGAGCAGTACTTC. The V and J genes are TRBV6-5 and TRBJ2-7, with TRBD1 identical over 7 bases. Germline V gives CDR1 MNHEY, CDR2 SVGAGI. The CDR3 has 14 residues. Trimming removed 0 bases from V and 5 bases from J; junction bases left unmatched: 4.

The table lists this clonotype with many counts. The chain couples TRBV5-4 to TRBJ2-3; 7 bases line up with TRBD1. The CDR3 runs to 15 residues. Germline V gene data show CDR1 as SGHNT and CDR2 as YYREEE (reference sequence). The V gene end was trimmed by 0 bases and the J gene end by 3 bases; junction bases not matched to a gene: 4. The CDR3 DNA reads TGTGCCAGCAGCTTGGAGGGGGCAGGTACAGATACGCAGTATTTT. Translation gives CASSLEGAGTDTQYF. Filled out from reference TRBV5-4 and TRBJ2-3, the complete variable domain reads ETGVTQSPTHLIKTRGQQVTLRCSSQSGHNTVSWYQQALGQGPQFIFQYYREEENGRGNFPPRFSGLQFPNYSSELNVNALELDDSALYLCASSLEGAGTDTQYFGPGTRLTVL.

This clonotype is medium-sized within its sample. V gene TRBV3-1 combines with J gene TRBJ2-5, with 7 bases identical to TRBD2. The V gene end was trimmed by 4 bases and the J gene end by 0 bases; junction bases not matched to a gene: 8. This CDR3 spans 16 amino acids. CDR1 is LGHDT, CDR2 YNNKEL, per germline (reference sequence). Here the CDR3 reads CASSLVGGAYQETQYF. DNA of the CDR3: TGTGCCAGCAGCCTAGTGGGAGGGGCATACCAAGAGACCCAGTACTTC.

This clonotype was recorded at least ten times. This chain joins TRBV5-1 and TRBJ1-4; D remains ambiguous. Germline values: CDR1 SGHRS, CDR2 YFSETQ. The CDR3 has 15 residues. The V gene lost 2 bases and the J gene lost 4 bases, with 12 bases spanning the gap. The CDR3 reads CASSFQGQLNEKLFF. The CDR3, as DNA: TGCGCCAGCAGCTTTCAAGGGCAGCTTAATGAAAAACTGTTTTTT.

This clonotype was observed many times. This sequence joins TRBV28 and TRBJ2-3, with 7 bases that match TRBD2. The CDR3 contains 18 residues. The V gene's germline CDR1 is MDHEN and CDR2 SYDVKM. The trim removed 4 bases at V and 2 bases at J, leaving 15 bases unmatched. The CDR3 is CASSSASPVGGITDTQYF. For the CDR3, the DNA is TGTGCCAGCAGTTCCGCCTCACCGGTGGGGGGGATCACAGATACGCAGTATTTT.

This clonotype has at least ten counts. The rearrangement uses TRBV24-1 and TRBJ1-2, with D perhaps matching TRBD1 (5 bases). The ends were cut back, 7 bases at V and 5 bases at J, with 13 bases in the middle. Germline values: CDR1 KGHDR, CDR2 SFDVKD. This CDR3 has 13 amino acids. For the CDR3, the DNA is TGTGCCACCAGCCGCCGGGACTCATATGGCTACACCTTC. Translating gives CATSRRDSYGYTF.

V gene TRBV9 combines with J gene TRBJ2-6; perhaps TRBD1 as D (5 bases). V shed 4 bases and J shed 0 bases, with 11 bases lying between them. The CDR3 has 16 amino acids. CDR1 is SGDLS and CDR2 is YYNGEE in the germline V gene. CDR3 DNA: TGTGCCAGCAGCCTAGGGGAAAGCTCTGGGGCCAACGTCCTGACTTTC. Its translation: CASSLGESSGANVLTF. Together with reference TRBV9 and TRBJ2-6, the CDR3 gives the full variable domain: DSGVTQTPKHLITATGQRVTLRCSPRSGDLSVYWYQQSLDQGLQFLIQYYNGEERAKGNILERFSAQQFPDLHSELNLSSLELGDSALYFCASSLGESSGANVLTFGAGSRLTVL.

This clonotype was counted ten times or more. The V and J genes are TRBV11-2 and TRBJ1-5; unclear D gene. Germline CDR1 SGHAT, CDR2 FQNNGV. V was trimmed by 1 base and J by 7 bases, leaving 11 bases between them. This CDR3 has 14 residues. In DNA, the CDR3 is TGTGCCAGCAGCTTAGGGGGAAACGGACAGCCCCAGCATTTT. Translated: CASSLGGNGQPQHF.